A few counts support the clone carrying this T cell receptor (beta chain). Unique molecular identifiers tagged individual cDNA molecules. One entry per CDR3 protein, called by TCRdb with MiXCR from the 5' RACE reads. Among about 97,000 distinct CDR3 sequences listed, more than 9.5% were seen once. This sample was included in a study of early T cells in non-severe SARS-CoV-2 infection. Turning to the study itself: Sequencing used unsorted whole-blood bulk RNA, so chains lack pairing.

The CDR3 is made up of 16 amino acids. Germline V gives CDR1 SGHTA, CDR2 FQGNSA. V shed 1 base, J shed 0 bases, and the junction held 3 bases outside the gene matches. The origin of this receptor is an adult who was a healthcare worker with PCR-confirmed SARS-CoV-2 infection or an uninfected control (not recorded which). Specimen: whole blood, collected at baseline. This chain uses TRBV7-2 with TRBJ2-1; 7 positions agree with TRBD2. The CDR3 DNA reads TGTGCCAGCAGCTTAGAAGCGGGGTTCTCCTACAATGAGCAGTTCTTC. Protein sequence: CASSLEAGFSYNEQFF.